Detailed here is one TCR beta chain. Its specificity is not known. Germline lookup yields CDR1 MDHEN and CDR2 SYDVKM. This CDR3 region has 14 residues. Trimming cost V 8 bases and J 3 bases; bases outside gene matches: 5. This table comes from immunoSEQ multiplex PCR, and its TCRdb copy is limited to in-frame clones, with some not included. This table has about 39,000 clones, approximately 71% appearing once. This sample stems from a study of cytotoxic CD8 clonotypes in ibrutinib-treated CLL. Findings and limits, study-wide: Few clonotypes were public, and these shrank or held steady under treatment.

The gene calls are TRBV28 and TRBJ2-7; 12 positions match TRBD2. The material was PBMCs, obtained at disease progression, from a patient treated with ibrutinib. This clonotype was obtained from a human donor with chronic lymphocytic leukemia. The CDR3 DNA is TGTGCCAGCGCCCTAGCGGGAGGGTTCTACGAGCAGTACTTC. This codes for CASALAGGFYEQYF.